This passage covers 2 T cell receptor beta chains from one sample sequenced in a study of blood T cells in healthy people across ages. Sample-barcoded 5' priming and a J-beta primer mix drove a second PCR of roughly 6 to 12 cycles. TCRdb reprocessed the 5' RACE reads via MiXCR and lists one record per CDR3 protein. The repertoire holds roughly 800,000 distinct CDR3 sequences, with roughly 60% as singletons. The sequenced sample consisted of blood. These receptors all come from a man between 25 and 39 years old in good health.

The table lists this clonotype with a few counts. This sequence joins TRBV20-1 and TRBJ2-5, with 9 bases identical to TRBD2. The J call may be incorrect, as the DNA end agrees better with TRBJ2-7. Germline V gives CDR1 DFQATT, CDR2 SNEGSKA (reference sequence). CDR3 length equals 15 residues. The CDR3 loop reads CSARDGASGIDEQYF. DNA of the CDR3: TGCAGTGCTAGAGATGGGGCTAGCGGGATTGACGAGCAGTACTTC.

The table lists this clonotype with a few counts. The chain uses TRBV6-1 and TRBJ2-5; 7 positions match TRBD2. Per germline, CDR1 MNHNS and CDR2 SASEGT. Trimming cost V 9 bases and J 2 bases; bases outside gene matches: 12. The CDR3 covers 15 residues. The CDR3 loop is CASGTLSGVQETQYF. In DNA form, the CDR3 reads TGTGCCAGTGGGACGTTAAGCGGGGTACAAGAGACCCAGTACTTC.